This entry concerns a single T cell receptor beta chain. Antigen specificity is unknown. This sample stems from a study of T cell repertoires in cytomegalovirus infection. Study background: CMV infection plus the matching HLA type was flagged by public TCR beta signatures.

MiXCR was run by TCRdb on the reads, yielding one entry per CDR3 protein. The table shows about 340,000 distinct CDR3 sequences, with approximately 32% occurring only once. Notes on the study in general: Cumulative public TCR beta family frequency identified carriers of CMV plus the relevant HLA. The study found HLA-C-restricted CMV-specific TCR beta clonotypes dominating the ex vivo response.

V lost 7 bases and J 0 bases, leaving 9 bases between the germline ends. The CDR3 is 13 residues long. In germline, CDR1 is SNHLY, CDR2 FYNNEI. This TCR derives from a human donor in good health (CMV status not recorded). Some clones in this sample may be carry-over from other donors' samples. V gene TRBV2 combines with J gene TRBJ1-2; no clear D gene. Sequenced material: cultured PBMCs, taken from culture after CMV antigen stimulation. The CDR3 DNA sequence: TGTGCCAGCACGAGGCAGACTAACTATGGCTACACCTTC. Translating it yields CASTRQTNYGYTF.